These 3 T cell receptor beta chains came from one sample sequenced in a study of T cells in Graves' hyperthyroidism and ophthalmopathy. Template material for amplifying TCR beta CDR3 regions consisted of RNA transcripts. In the first-round RT-PCR of the TCR CDR3, the HTBI primer set was used. TCRdb ran MiXCR on the multiplex PCR reads and lists one entry per CDR3 protein. The sample carries hundreds of thousands of distinct CDR3 sequences, less than 25% recorded once. Sequenced material: blood. The source is a man aged 25-40 years with Graves' ophthalmopathy.

This clonotype showed up just a few times. V and J are TRBV7-9 and TRBJ1-1, with a tentative D call TRBD1 (5 bases). The CDR3 spans 14 residues. Germline V CDR1 and CDR2: SEHNR, FQNEAQ (reference sequence). Trimming stripped 2 bases from V and 4 bases from J, with 11 bases between. The CDR3 bases are TGTGCCAGCAGCTTAATGGGGGATTCCACTGAAGCTTTCTTT. Its translation: CASSLMGDSTEAFF.

The CDR3 spells CASSQSGTGNTEAFF. Here the CDR3 DNA reads TGCGCCAGCAGCCAATCCGGGACAGGTAACACTGAAGCTTTCTTT. This sequence joins TRBV4-1 and TRBJ1-1, with 8 bases lining up with TRBD1. V shed 2 bases, J shed 2 bases, and the junction held 4 bases outside the gene matches. CDR3 length: 15 residues. Germline V gene data show CDR1 as MGHRA and CDR2 as YSYEKL.

V and J are TRBV15 and TRBJ2-1; TRBD2 matches 8 bases. CDR1 and CDR2 from the germline V gene are LNHNV and YYDKDF (reference sequence). The CDR3 extends over 15 amino acids. V was clipped by 1 base and J by 7 bases; unmatched bases: 6. CDR3 in amino acids: CATSRAATSDNEQFF. The CDR3 nucleotides are TGTGCCACCAGCAGAGCCGCGACTAGCGATAATGAGCAGTTCTTC.